A single sample is the source of the 18 T cell receptor beta chains below, sequenced in a study of blood T cell repertoires in COVID-19. Clones were sequenced by immunoSEQ multiplex PCR, and TCRdb holds only the in-frame ones, with some missing. Of some 60,000 clones listed, approximately 86% are singletons. The specimen sequenced was peripheral blood. The receptors shown here come from a human donor with active COVID-19. The donor label of this sample is uncertain.

The J gene is TRBJ2-7, the V gene TRBV6-6; 8 nucleotides agree with TRBD2. The CDR3 loop spans 14 amino acids. The junction had 10 bases not matched to a gene; V was cut back by 5 bases and J by 7 bases. Looked up from germline, CDR1 is MNHNY and CDR2 is SVGAGI (reference sequence). The CDR3 bases are TGTGCCAGCAGTCCCTATAACGGGAGGGGAGAGCAGTACTTC. This encodes CASSPYNGRGEQYF.

The chain couples TRBV9 to TRBJ2-3, with no clear D. Germline-derived CDR1 and CDR2 are SGDLS and YYNGEE. The CDR3 runs 14 residues. Deletions cut 0 bases from V and 2 bases from J, with 7 bases between. The CDR3 nucleotides read TGTGCCAGCAGCGTAGATCAGAACACAGATACGCAGTATTTT. Encoded protein: CASSVDQNTDTQYF.

The sample holds one count of this clone. The rearrangement links TRBV11-3 to TRBJ2-1, with a possible D match to TRBD1 (6 bases). Germline V gene data show CDR1 as SGHNT and CDR2 as YENEEA. The V end was cut by 7 bases, the J end by 9 bases, with 19 bases between. The CDR3 length is 14 residues. CDR3 in amino acids: CASTSVGGAGEQFF. In nucleotides, the CDR3 is TGTGCCAGCACCTCGGTTGGGGGCGCGGGTGAGCAGTTCTTC.

The rearrangement uses TRBV27 and TRBJ1-2; 7 nucleotides agree with TRBD1. The CDR3 runs 14 residues. The germline V gene has CDR1 MNHEY and CDR2 SMNVEV (reference sequence). The junction had 12 bases not matched to a gene; V was cut back by 6 bases and J by 8 bases. CDR3 residues: CASRPLGGAKGYTF. The CDR3, as DNA: TGTGCCAGCAGGCCTCTAGGGGGCGCGAAAGGCTACACCTTC.

This clone was picked up one time. The chain uses TRBV28 and TRBJ2-1; the D gene is possibly TRBD2 (7 bases). The germline V and J ends were trimmed by 4 bases and 4 bases, with 17 bases remaining between them. Germline-derived CDR1 and CDR2 are MDHEN and SYDVKM. CDR3 length equals 16 residues. The CDR3 region has the DNA TGTGCCAGCAGTTCGGGCGGGGGCCCTCGGTACAATGAGCAGTTCTTC. It specifies CASSSGGGPRYNEQFF.

The chain couples TRBV28 to TRBJ2-7, with 7 bases fitting TRBD2. V was pared by 3 bases and J by 2 bases, with 13 bases of the junction left unmatched. CDR1 MDHEN and CDR2 SYDVKM come from the germline V gene. This CDR3 has 17 amino acids. The CDR3 DNA follows: TGTGCCAGCAGTTTTTCCATATCGACTAGCCGGCCCTACGAGCAGTACTTC. Its translation: CASSFSISTSRPYEQYF.

The rearrangement joins TRBV7-3 to TRBJ2-6; TRBD2 matches 8 bases. Unmatched junction bases numbered 7, after V lost 2 bases and J lost 4 bases. CDR1 SGHTA and CDR2 FQGTGA come from the germline V gene. This CDR3 is built from 17 residues. The CDR3 DNA is TGTGCCAGCAGCTTATCGGGGGGGCCTGCCGGGGCCAACGTCCTGACTTTC. Amino acids: CASSLSGGPAGANVLTF.

The V and J genes are TRBV6-6 and TRBJ2-3, with 12 positions matching TRBD2. V lost 5 bases and J lost 4; bases outside the gene matches: 10. The CDR3 sequence is 17 residues long. The germline gives CDR1 MNHNY, CDR2 SVGAGI (reference sequence). CDR3 in DNA: TGTGCCAGCAGTCCCACAAGTCTAGCGGGAGGGGCAGATACGCAGTATTTT. Its protein product is CASSPTSLAGGADTQYF.

The chain links TRBV6-1 to TRBJ1-3; 7 bases are a match to TRBD1. Germline CDR1 is MNHNS and CDR2 is SASEGT. Trimming at V came to 3 bases and at J to 4 bases, leaving 3 bases not matched to a gene. The CDR3 totals 14 residues. The CDR3 bases are TGTGCCAGCAGTGAGACAGGGAGAGGAAACACCATATATTTT. Protein: CASSETGRGNTIYF.

This clone was found once. This rearrangement joins TRBV19 to TRBJ1-1; D is uncertain. Trimming shortened V by 7 bases and J by 2 bases, and 5 bases separated the two germline ends. There are 11 residues in the CDR3. CDR1 and CDR2 from the germline V gene are LNHDA and SQIVND (reference sequence). The CDR3 loop is CASMRNTEAFF. The CDR3 region has the DNA TGTGCCAGTATGCGTAACACTGAAGCTTTCTTT.

This sequence joins TRBV7-2 and TRBJ2-3, with 9 bases fitting TRBD1. Germline-derived CDR1 and CDR2 are SGHTA and FQGNSA. CDR3 length: 17 residues. V lost 3 bases and J lost 0; bases outside the gene matches: 7. CDR3 protein: CASSFRTGGPSTDTQYF. DNA for the CDR3: TGTGCCAGCAGCTTCCGAACAGGGGGCCCTAGCACAGATACGCAGTATTTT.

In DNA form, the CDR3 reads TGCGCCAGCAGTCGGTCTTCGGAGAATCAGCCCCAGCATTTT. Protein sequence: CASSRSSENQPQHF. V gene TRBV10-2 combines with J gene TRBJ1-5; D remains unclear. The CDR3 loop spans 14 amino acids. Germline V lookup: CDR1 WSHSY, CDR2 SAAADI. V was trimmed by 5 bases and J by 4 bases, leaving 12 bases between them.

This clone was seen once. The V gene is TRBV6-4, the J gene TRBJ1-2; D not resolved. The germline V gene has CDR1 MRHNA and CDR2 SNTAGT. Trimming took off 0 bases at V and 5 bases at J, with 10 bases between the two ends. This CDR3 region has 14 residues. The CDR3 DNA reads as TGTGCCAGCAGTGACTCTTACAGTTCATATGGCTACACCTTC. Translation gives CASSDSYSSYGYTF.

The J gene is TRBJ1-5, the V gene TRBV2; D unclear. The CDR3 extends over 13 amino acids. With 3 bases removed from V and 4 bases from J, the gap between germline ends came to 7 bases. Germline-derived CDR1 and CDR2 are SNHLY and FYNNEI. CDR3: CASSESLNQPQHF. The CDR3 DNA is TGTGCCAGCAGTGAGAGTTTGAATCAGCCCCAGCATTTT.

This chain uses TRBV18 with TRBJ2-7, with TRBD1 identical over 7 bases. This CDR3 has 12 residues. Germline trimming cut 4 bases from V and 6 bases from J; bases unmatched to any gene: 3. Germline V gene lookup returns CDR1 KGHSH and CDR2 LQKENI. In nucleotides, the CDR3 is TGTGCCAGCTCACATAGACAGGGCGAGCAGTACTTC. It codes for CASSHRQGEQYF.

V usage is TRBV5-1 and J usage is TRBJ1-3; D gene uncertain. The V and J ends lost 2 bases and 7 bases respectively, with 16 bases between them. CDR3 length equals 15 residues. Germline V gene data show CDR1 as SGHRS and CDR2 as YFSETQ. CDR3 in amino acids: CASSFGRGTGNTIYF. As DNA, the CDR3 is TGCGCCAGCAGCTTCGGACGCGGTACGGGGAACACCATATATTTT.

This clone appeared a single time. One end of the junction does not line up with germline, which may come from a read error. This chain links TRBV7-7 with TRBJ2-7; 9 bases are a match to TRBD1. Germline CDR1 and CDR2: SSHAT and FNYEAQ (reference sequence). This CDR3 contains 14 residues. CDR3: CASSFGQGNYEQYF. Here the CDR3 DNA reads TGTGCTAGCAGCTTCGGACAGGGGAATTATGAGCAGTACTTC. The variable domain in full, with the rest retrieved from reference TRBV7-7 and TRBJ2-7, is GAGVSQSPRYKVTKRGQDVTLRCDPISSHATLYWYQQALGQGPEFLTYFNYEAQPDKSGLPSDRFSAERPEGSISTLTIQRTEQRDSAMYRCASSFGQGNYEQYFGPGTRLTVT.

The rearrangement uses TRBV5-4 and TRBJ2-7, with D perhaps matching TRBD2 (7 bases). Germline CDR1 SGHNT, CDR2 YYREEE (reference sequence). The V gene lost 6 bases and the J gene lost 4 bases, with 23 bases spanning the gap. CDR3 length: 16 residues. The CDR3 is CASTINGGGLPYEQYF. CDR3 nucleotides: TGTGCCAGCACCATCAATGGGGGGGGCTTGCCATACGAGCAGTACTTC. The full variable domain, completed using reference TRBV5-4 and TRBJ2-7, is ETGVTQSPTHLIKTRGQQVTLRCSSQSGHNTVSWYQQALGQGPQFIFQYYREEENGRGNFPPRFSGLQFPNYSSELNVNALELDDSALYLCASTINGGGLPYEQYFGPGTRLTVT.